These T cell receptor beta chains were read from a single sample in a study of cytomegalovirus exposure and HLA in healthy donors. Profiling relied on immunoSEQ multiplex PCR, and the TCRdb table lists in-frame clones only, not all of them. The sample contains about 120,000 clones, 77% of which appear only once. Sequenced sample: PBMCs. Receptor source: a human donor in good health. CDR3s include the opening cysteine and the closing phenylalanine or tryptophan. D genes are given only for firm matches. For some rows the clone size is stated as once, few or many, or as a class when expanded; others skip it.

j_call | cdr3_length | d_call | clone_size | v_call | cdr3_nt | cdr3_aa
TRBJ1-5 | 15 | NA | NA | TRBV2 | TGTGCCAGCAGTGAAGAAGGGACGGGAGTACAGCCCCAGCATTTT | CASSEEGTGVQPQHF
TRBJ1-5 | 14 | NA | NA | TRBV19 | TGTGCCAGTAGTATAGACTTTAGCAATCAGCCCCAGCATTTT | CASSIDFSNQPQHF
TRBJ1-3 | 16 | NA | few | TRBV28 | TGTGCCAGCAGCCCTATAACAGGAGCCTCTGGAAACACCATATATTTT | CASSPITGASGNTIYF
TRBJ2-7 | 11 | NA | NA | TRBV19 | TGTGCCAGTAGTGGGCGTTACGAGCAGTACTTC | CASSGRYEQYF
TRBJ1-1 | 14 | NA | NA | TRBV9 | TGTGCCAGCAGCGTATCGGGGGGTGGTACTGAAGCTTTCTTT | CASSVSGGGTEAFF
TRBJ2-3 | 15 | TRBD2 | NA | TRBV10-3 | TGTGCCATCAGTGAGTCTAGGGCGGGGGCAGATACGCAGTATTTT | CAISESRAGADTQYF
TRBJ2-5 | 15 | TRBD2 | NA | TRBV27 | TGTGCCAGCAGCCCTAGGGACAGCGGGAGGGAGACCCAGTACTTC | CASSPRDSGRETQYF
TRBJ2-5 | 17 | NA | NA | TRBV5-1 | TGCGCCAGCAGCGGGGCCCAGGGGTCTACTTACCAAGAGACCCAGTACTTC | CASSGAQGSTYQETQYF
TRBJ1-1 | 14 | NA | few | TRBV7-2 | TGTGCCAGCAGTCCCAATCGGGTAAACTCTGAAGCTTTCTTT | CASSPNRVNSEAFF
TRBJ2-7 | 16 | NA | NA | TRBV7-9 | TGTGCCAGCAGCTTAGCGGTACAGGGTTCACGGGTCGGGCAGTACTTC | CASSLAVQGSRVGQYF
TRBJ2-5 | 16 | TRBD2 | NA | TRBV7-9 | TGTGCCAGCAGCCATCCCTGGGCTAGCGGGAGAGAGACCCAGTACTTC | CASSHPWASGRETQYF
TRBJ2-5 | 13 | NA | NA | TRBV11-2 | TGTGCCAGCAGCTTAAACATACAAGAGACCCAGTACTTC | CASSLNIQETQYF
TRBJ2-7 | 14 | TRBD1 | NA | TRBV10-3 | TGTGCCATCAGTGAGTCGACAGGGTCCTACGAGCAGTACTTC | CAISESTGSYEQYF
TRBJ1-1 | 13 | NA | few | TRBV18 | TGTGCCAGCTCACAAACGGGTAACACTGAAGCTTTCTTT | CASSQTGNTEAFF
TRBJ1-5 | 13 | NA | NA | TRBV19 | TGTGCCAGTAGTATGGGCAGCAATCAGCCCCAGCATTTT | CASSMGSNQPQHF
TRBJ2-7 | 16 | NA | NA | TRBV27 | TGTGCCAGCAGTTTAGACCTCGGCAGGGCCACCTACGAGCAGTACTTC | CASSLDLGRATYEQYF
TRBJ1-1 | 11 | NA | NA | TRBV5-5 | TGTGCCAGCAGCCAAAACACTGAAGCTTTCTTT | CASSQNTEAFF
TRBJ1-3 | 16 | NA | NA | TRBV7-9 | TGTGCCAGCAGCTCGAGAGCCATGCACTCTGGAAACACCATATATTTT | CASSSRAMHSGNTIYF
TRBJ2-1 | 16 | NA | NA | TRBV19 | TGTGCCAGTAGTATAGATGTTTGGGGACTCAGACGAGAGCAGTTCTTC | CASSIDVWGLRREQFF
TRBJ1-2 | 15 | TRBD1 | NA | TRBV28 | TGTGCCAGCAGTACACTCACGACAGGGTCGTATGGCTACACCTTC | CASSTLTTGSYGYTF
TRBJ1-2 | 11 | NA | few | TRBV6-1 | TGTGCCAGCAGTGAACAGTATGGCTACACCTTC | CASSEQYGYTF
TRBJ2-3 | 15 | TRBD2 | NA | TRBV6-1 | TGTGCCAGCGGGGTCGGGAGGGCCGGGGCAGATACGCAGTATTTT | CASGVGRAGADTQYF
TRBJ2-1 | 15 | TRBD2 | NA | TRBV7-3 | TGTGCCAGCAGGAGGGGGAGCGGGAGGATCAATGAGCAGTTCTTC | CASRRGSGRINEQFF
TRBJ1-5 | 12 | NA | NA | TRBV10-1 | TGCGCCAGCAGCCCAGGCAATCAGCCCCAGCATTTT | CASSPGNQPQHF
TRBJ1-1 | 14 | NA | NA | TRBV2 | TGTGCCAGCAGTTCTGACAGCCTGAACACTGAAGCTTTCTTT | CASSSDSLNTEAFF
TRBJ2-2 | 17 | TRBD2 | NA | TRBV27 | TGTGCCAGCAGTTCTCCCAGACTAGCGGCGAACACCGGGGAGCTGTTTTTT | CASSSPRLAANTGELFF